These T cell receptor beta chains were read from a single sample in a study of Graves' ophthalmopathy and Graves' hyperthyroidism. TCRdb re-called the multiplex PCR reads through MiXCR, storing one row per CDR3 protein. The repertoire holds about 390,000 distinct CDR3 sequences, approximately 15% seen once, with 7% in the top ten. Sequenced sample: peripheral blood. These receptors were obtained from a woman under 30 with stable Graves' hyperthyroidism. CDR3s include the opening cysteine and the closing phenylalanine or tryptophan. The order of the fields is CDR3 protein, V gene, J gene.

CASSYSSRETQYF	TRBV6-5	TRBJ2-5
CSARDRGIGTEAFF	TRBV20-1	TRBJ1-1
CASTSDRLNTGELFF	TRBV5-1	TRBJ2-2
CASSFYHMRAFF	TRBV12-3/TRBV12-4	TRBJ1-1
CASSQQGGEQYF	TRBV6-1	TRBJ2-7
CASSPAGGAPNTGELFF	TRBV11-2	TRBJ2-2
CASSLGAGRDSPLHF	TRBV7-2	TRBJ1-6
CASSMIQGAGTQYF	TRBV19	TRBJ2-3
CASTWHPSNQPQHF	TRBV7-6	TRBJ1-5
CSVAKGGPGTEAFF	TRBV29-1	TRBJ1-1
CASSSGPGKETQYF	TRBV7-2	TRBJ2-5
CAITTGDTGELFF	TRBV6-2/TRBV6-3	TRBJ2-2
CSARPGSTHYEQYF	TRBV20-1	TRBJ2-7
CASSIRGQGVDSPLHF	TRBV19	TRBJ1-6
CASSLPGTSYEQYF	TRBV6-2/TRBV6-3	TRBJ2-7
CASSQLTGDEQYF	TRBV3-1	TRBJ2-7
CASSQGTAYYGYTF	TRBV6-2/TRBV6-3	TRBJ1-2
CASRPDRNSYERYF	TRBV19	TRBJ2-7
CASSLGRGVGRNTIYF	TRBV5-1	TRBJ1-3
CASSLVGGGLYSNQPQHF	TRBV11-2	TRBJ1-5
CASSFPGGPLETQYF	TRBV6-5	TRBJ2-5
CAGYPRSNSPLHF	TRBV7-9	TRBJ1-6
CASSRVLETEAFF	TRBV3-1	TRBJ1-1
CSASDSNQPQHF	TRBV20-1	TRBJ1-5
CSALPGLGLGEQYF	TRBV20-1	TRBJ2-7
CASSRDSTNYGYTF	TRBV12-3/TRBV12-4	TRBJ1-2
CAITDRVHYGYTF	TRBV6-1	TRBJ1-2
CSARDLAGGEYEQYF	TRBV20-1	TRBJ2-7
CASSLSGVDGYTF	TRBV5-1	TRBJ1-2
CASGLGGETQYF	TRBV12-5	TRBJ2-5
CASSSFKGFGNTIYF	TRBV7-2	TRBJ1-3
CASSFQGEPYEQYF	TRBV5-1	TRBJ2-7
CSARDARGHEQFF	TRBV20-1	TRBJ2-1
CASSARTGLTDTQYF	TRBV11-2	TRBJ2-3
CASSEGGGETF	TRBV6-1	TRBJ1-6
CASTQALVSYGYTF	TRBV2	TRBJ1-2
CASNNRADTEAFF	TRBV12-3/TRBV12-4	TRBJ1-1
CASRPDNYEQYF	TRBV6-2/TRBV6-3	TRBJ2-7
CSARTDDQPQHF	TRBV20-1	TRBJ1-5
CASTPKGPAGYTF	TRBV6-5	TRBJ1-2
CASSYRTGEAKNIQYF	TRBV6-2/TRBV6-3	TRBJ2-4
CASSLAGDRATYEQYF	TRBV7-3	TRBJ2-7
CASSPDLRGTGAFYGYTF	TRBV6-2/TRBV6-3	TRBJ1-2
CASSFVQGSYEQYF	TRBV5-6	TRBJ2-7
CASRPTLTGRTEAFF	TRBV6-1	TRBJ1-1
CASSLMGRWSNTEAFF	TRBV12-3/TRBV12-4	TRBJ1-1